This entry describes one T cell receptor (beta chain). Its antigen is still unknown. This entry belongs to a study of T-cell memory formation after mild COVID-19. The wider study: Clusters were largely donor specific.

Study results and limitations: Pre-infection memory held some responding clones, suggesting pre-existing cross-reactive T cells responded. Of the contracting clones, CD4+ ones lay mainly in CM and EM, and CD8+ ones in EMRA.

TCR alpha and TCR beta cDNA libraries carrying sample barcodes and UMIs came from 5'RACE with constant-segment primers. A single record per CDR3 protein comes from TCRdb applying MiXCR to the 5' RACE reads. The sample has a few hundred thousand distinct CDR3 sequences, 9.4% seen once; the top ten hold 22%. This clonotype was sampled from a man between 18 and 29 years old who had mild COVID-19 (a few samples of this study predate the infection). Cell type and time point are not known. Sample: PBMCs or a T cell subset sorted from them (not recorded which).

CDR3 sequence: CASSRDRGRGGNIQYF. The CDR3 DNA sequence: TGCGCCAGCAGCCGGGACAGGGGGCGAGGTGGAAACATTCAGTACTTC. The chain has TRBV10-1 and TRBJ2-4; 12 bases agree with TRBD1. V lost 6 bases to trimming and J lost 6 bases; unmatched junction nucleotides: 9. CDR3 size: 16 residues. In germline, CDR1 is WNHNN, CDR2 SYGVQD (reference sequence).